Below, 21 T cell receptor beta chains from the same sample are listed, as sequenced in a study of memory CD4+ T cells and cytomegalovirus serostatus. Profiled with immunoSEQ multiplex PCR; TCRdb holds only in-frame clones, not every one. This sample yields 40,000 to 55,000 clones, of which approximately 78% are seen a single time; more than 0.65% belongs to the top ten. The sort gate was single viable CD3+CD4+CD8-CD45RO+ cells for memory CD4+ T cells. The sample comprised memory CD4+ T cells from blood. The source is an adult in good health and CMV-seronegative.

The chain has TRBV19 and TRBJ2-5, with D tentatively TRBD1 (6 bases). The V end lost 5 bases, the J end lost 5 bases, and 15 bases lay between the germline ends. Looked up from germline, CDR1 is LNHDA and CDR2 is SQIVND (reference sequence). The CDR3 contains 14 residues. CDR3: CASSPIQGRETQYF. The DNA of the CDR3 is TGTGCCAGTAGTCCTATACAGGGTAGGGAGACCCAGTACTTC.

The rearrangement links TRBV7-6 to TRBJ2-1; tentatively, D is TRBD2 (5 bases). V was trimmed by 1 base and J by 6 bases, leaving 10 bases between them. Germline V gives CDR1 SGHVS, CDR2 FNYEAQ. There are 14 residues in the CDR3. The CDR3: CASSLEGAVNEQFF. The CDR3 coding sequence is TGTGCCAGCAGCTTAGAGGGAGCGGTCAATGAGCAGTTCTTC.

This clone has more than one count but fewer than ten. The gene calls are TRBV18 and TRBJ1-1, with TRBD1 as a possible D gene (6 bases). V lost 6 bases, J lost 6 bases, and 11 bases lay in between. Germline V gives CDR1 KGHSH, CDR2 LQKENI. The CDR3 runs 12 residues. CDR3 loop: CASSSDRSEAFF. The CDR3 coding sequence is TGTGCCAGCTCGTCAGACAGGTCTGAAGCTTTCTTT.

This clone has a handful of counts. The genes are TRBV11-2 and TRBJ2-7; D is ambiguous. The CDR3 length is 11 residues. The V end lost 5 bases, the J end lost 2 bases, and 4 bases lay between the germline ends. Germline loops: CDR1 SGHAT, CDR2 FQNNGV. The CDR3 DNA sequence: TGTGCCAGCAGCACCACCTACGAGCAGTACTTC. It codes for CASSTTYEQYF.

The CDR3 DNA sequence: TGTGCCAGCAGAAGAACAGCGCACACCGGGGAGCTGTTTTTT. Its protein is CASRRTAHTGELFF. This chain connects TRBV28 to TRBJ2-2; D remains ambiguous. With 6 bases removed from V and 3 bases from J, the gap between germline ends came to 11 bases. Per the germline V gene, CDR1 is MDHEN and CDR2 is SYDVKM. The CDR3 runs to 14 residues.

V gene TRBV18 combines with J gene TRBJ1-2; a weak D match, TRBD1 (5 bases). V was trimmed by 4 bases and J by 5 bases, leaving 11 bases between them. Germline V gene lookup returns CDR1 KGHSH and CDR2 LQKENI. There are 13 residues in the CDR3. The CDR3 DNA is TGTGCCAGCTCACAGGGGAAAATATATGGCTACACCTTC. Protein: CASSQGKIYGYTF. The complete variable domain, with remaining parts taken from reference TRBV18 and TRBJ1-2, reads NAGVMQNPRHLVRRRGQEARLRCSPMKGHSHVYWYRQLPEEGLKFMVYLQKENIIDESGMPKERFSAEFPKEGPSILRIQQVVRGDSAAYFCASSQGKIYGYTFGSGTRLTVV.

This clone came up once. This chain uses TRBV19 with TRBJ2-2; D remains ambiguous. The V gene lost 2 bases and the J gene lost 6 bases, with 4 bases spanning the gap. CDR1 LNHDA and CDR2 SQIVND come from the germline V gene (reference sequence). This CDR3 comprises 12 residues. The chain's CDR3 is CASSIPSGELFF. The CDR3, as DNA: TGTGCCAGTAGTATACCCTCCGGGGAGCTGTTTTTT.

The CDR3 here is CASSPDRGRIGTEAFF. In DNA, the CDR3 is TGTGCCAGCTCCCCAGACAGGGGGCGTATAGGCACTGAAGCTTTCTTT. This chain connects TRBV18 to TRBJ1-1, with 10 bases lining up with TRBD1. Germline V gene sequence: CDR1 KGHSH, CDR2 LQKENI. The CDR3 extends over 16 amino acids. V dropped 6 bases and J dropped 4; count of bases not matched to a gene: 11.

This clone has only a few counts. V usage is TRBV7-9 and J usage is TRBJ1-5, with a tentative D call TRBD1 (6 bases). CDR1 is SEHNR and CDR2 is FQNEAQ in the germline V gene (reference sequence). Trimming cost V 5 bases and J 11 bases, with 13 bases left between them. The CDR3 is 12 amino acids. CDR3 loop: CASSAEQGAQHF. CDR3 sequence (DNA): TGTGCCAGCAGCGCCGAACAGGGAGCCCAGCATTTT. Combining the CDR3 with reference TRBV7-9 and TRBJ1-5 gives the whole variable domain DTGVSQNPRHKITKRGQNVTFRCDPISEHNRLYWYRQTLGQGPEFLTYFQNEAQLEKSRLLSDRFSAERPKGSFSTLEIQRTEQGDSAMYLCASSAEQGAQHFGDGTRLSIL.

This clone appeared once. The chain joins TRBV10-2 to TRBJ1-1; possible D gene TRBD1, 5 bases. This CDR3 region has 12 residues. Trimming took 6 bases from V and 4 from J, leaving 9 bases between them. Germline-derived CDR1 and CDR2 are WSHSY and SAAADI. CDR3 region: CASRTGTTEAFF. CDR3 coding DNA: TGCGCCAGCAGGACCGGGACCACTGAAGCTTTCTTT.

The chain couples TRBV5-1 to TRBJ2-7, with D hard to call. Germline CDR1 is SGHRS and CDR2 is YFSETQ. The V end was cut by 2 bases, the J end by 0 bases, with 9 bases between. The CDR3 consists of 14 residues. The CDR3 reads CASSFNSRSYEQYF. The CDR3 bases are TGCGCCAGCAGCTTTAACTCCCGCTCCTACGAGCAGTACTTC.

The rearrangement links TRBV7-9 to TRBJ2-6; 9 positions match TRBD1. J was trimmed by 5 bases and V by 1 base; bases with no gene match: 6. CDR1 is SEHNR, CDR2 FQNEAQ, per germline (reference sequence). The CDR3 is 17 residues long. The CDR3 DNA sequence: TGTGCCAGCAGCTTAGTCTTCGGACAGGGGAGGGCCAACGTCCTGACTTTC. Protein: CASSLVFGQGRANVLTF.

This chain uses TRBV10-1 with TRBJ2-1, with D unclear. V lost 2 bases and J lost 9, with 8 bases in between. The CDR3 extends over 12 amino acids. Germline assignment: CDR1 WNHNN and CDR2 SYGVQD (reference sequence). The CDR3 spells CASSEEFGEQFF. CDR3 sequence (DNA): TGCGCCAGCAGTGAGGAGTTTGGTGAGCAGTTCTTC.

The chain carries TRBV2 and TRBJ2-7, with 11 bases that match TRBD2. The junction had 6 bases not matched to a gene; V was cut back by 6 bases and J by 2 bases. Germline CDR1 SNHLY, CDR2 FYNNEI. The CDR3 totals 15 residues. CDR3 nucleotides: TGTGCCAGCAGAGCCGGGACTAGCGGTACCTACGAGCAGTACTTC. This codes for CASRAGTSGTYEQYF. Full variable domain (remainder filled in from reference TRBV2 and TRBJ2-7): EPEVTQTPSHQVTQMGQEVILRCVPISNHLYFYWYRQILGQKVEFLVSFYNNEISEKSEIFDDQFSVERPDGSNFTLKIRSTKLEDSAMYFCASRAGTSGTYEQYFGPGTRLTVT.

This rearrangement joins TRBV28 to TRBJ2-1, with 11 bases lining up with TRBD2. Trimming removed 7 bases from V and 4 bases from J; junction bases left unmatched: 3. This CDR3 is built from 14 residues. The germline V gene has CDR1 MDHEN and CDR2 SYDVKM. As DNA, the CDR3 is TGTGCCAGCACCCCTAGCGGGGGGTACAATGAGCAGTTCTTC. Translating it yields CASTPSGGYNEQFF.

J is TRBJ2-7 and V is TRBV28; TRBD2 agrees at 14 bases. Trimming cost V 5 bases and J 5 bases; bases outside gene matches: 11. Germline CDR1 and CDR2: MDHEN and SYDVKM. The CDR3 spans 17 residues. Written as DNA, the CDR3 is TGTGCCAGCAGTCCGGGACTAGCGGGAGCACTCGGGAACGAGCAGTACTTC. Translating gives CASSPGLAGALGNEQYF.

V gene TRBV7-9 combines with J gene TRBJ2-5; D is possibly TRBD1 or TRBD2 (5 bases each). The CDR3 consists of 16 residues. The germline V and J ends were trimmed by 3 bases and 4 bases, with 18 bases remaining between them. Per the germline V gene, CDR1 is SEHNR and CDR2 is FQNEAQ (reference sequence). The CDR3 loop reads CASSLSGIAGGETQYF. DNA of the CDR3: TGTGCCAGCAGCTTGTCCGGGATCGCTGGGGGAGAGACCCAGTACTTC.

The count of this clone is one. CDR3 amino acids: CASSLFRLAAGNSGANVLTF. The CDR3 DNA follows: TGTGCCAGCAGTCTCTTTAGACTAGCGGCGGGCAACTCTGGGGCCAACGTCCTGACTTTC. The rearrangement links TRBV27 to TRBJ2-6; 9 bases map to TRBD2. The CDR3 consists of 20 residues. V trimming: 5 bases; J trimming: 0 bases; junction bases outside the gene matches: 14. Germline-derived CDR1 and CDR2 are MNHEY and SMNVEV (reference sequence).

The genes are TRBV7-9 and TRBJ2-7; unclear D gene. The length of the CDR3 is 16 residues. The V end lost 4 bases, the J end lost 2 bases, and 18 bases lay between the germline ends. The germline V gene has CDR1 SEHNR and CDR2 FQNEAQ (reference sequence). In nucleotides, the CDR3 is TGTGCCAGCAGCTACGTGGCCGGCTCTAGACCCTACGAGCAGTACTTC. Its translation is CASSYVAGSRPYEQYF. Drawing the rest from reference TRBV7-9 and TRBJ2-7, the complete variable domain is DTGVSQNPRHKITKRGQNVTFRCDPISEHNRLYWYRQTLGQGPEFLTYFQNEAQLEKSRLLSDRFSAERPKGSFSTLEIQRTEQGDSAMYLCASSYVAGSRPYEQYFGPGTRLTVT.

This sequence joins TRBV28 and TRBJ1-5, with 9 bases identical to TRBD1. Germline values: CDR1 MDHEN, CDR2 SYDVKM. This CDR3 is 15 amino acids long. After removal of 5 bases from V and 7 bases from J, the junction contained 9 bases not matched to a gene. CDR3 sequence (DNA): TGTGCCAGCAGTCAGAAAGGACAGGGGCGACAGCCCCAGCATTTT. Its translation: CASSQKGQGRQPQHF.

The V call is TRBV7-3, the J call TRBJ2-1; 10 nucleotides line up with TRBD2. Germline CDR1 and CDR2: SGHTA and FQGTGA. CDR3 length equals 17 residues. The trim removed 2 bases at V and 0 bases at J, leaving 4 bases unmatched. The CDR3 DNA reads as TGTGCCAGCAGCTTAGAACTAGCGGGGAGCTCCTACAATGAGCAGTTCTTC. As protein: CASSLELAGSSYNEQFF. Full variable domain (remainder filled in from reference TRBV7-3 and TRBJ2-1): GAGVSQTPSNKVTEKGKYVELRCDPISGHTALYWYRQSLGQGPEFLIYFQGTGAADDSGLPNDRFFAVRPEGSVSTLKIQRTERGDSAVYLCASSLELAGSSYNEQFFGPGTRLTVL.